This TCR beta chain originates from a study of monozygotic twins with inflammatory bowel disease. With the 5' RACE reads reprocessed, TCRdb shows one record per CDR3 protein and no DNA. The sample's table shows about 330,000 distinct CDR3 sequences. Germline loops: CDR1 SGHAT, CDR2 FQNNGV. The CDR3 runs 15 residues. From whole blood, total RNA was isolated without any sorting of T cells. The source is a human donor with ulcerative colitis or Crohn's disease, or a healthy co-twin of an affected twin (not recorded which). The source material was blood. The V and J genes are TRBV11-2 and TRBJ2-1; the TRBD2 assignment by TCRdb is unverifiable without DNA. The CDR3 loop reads CASRGSGGEYNEQFF.